A single sample is the source of the 30 T cell receptor beta chains below, sequenced in a study of siplizumab effects on memory and regulatory T cells (dated by TCRdb to about 2019). Libraries were constructed by the immunoSEQ multiplex PCR assay. TCRdb stores this immuneACCESS table with in-frame sequences only. Part of the clones is absent; in the studies checked, under half of the shortfall reflects unresolved V genes, and no reason is known for the rest. This sample gives roughly 56,000 clones in total; about 92% of them show up just once. About two fifths of the sample belongs to the ten largest clones. Sequenced sample: CD8+ T cells sorted from blood. The receptors were sampled from a human donor in good health.

The chain couples TRBV12-5 to TRBJ2-1; D unclear. Germline CDR1 and CDR2: LGHNT and FRNRAP. This CDR3 has 12 amino acids. The V gene lost 3 bases and the J gene lost 7 bases, with 7 bases spanning the gap. CDR3 sequence: CASGLPANEQFF. The CDR3 region has the DNA TGTGCTAGTGGTTTACCGGCGAATGAGCAGTTCTTC. Supplemented by reference TRBV12-5 and TRBJ2-1, the full variable domain reads DARVTQTPRHKVTEMGQEVTMRCQPILGHNTVFWYRQTMMQGLELLAYFRNRAPLDDSGMPKDRFSAEMPDATLATLKIQPSEPRDSAVYFCASGLPANEQFFGPGTRLTVL.

This sequence joins TRBV29-1 and TRBJ2-2; 10 positions match TRBD2. The CDR3 extends over 14 amino acids. J was trimmed by 1 base and V by 8 bases; bases with no gene match: 4. Germline CDR1 and CDR2: SQVTM and ANQGSEA. The CDR3 region is CSTLAGGNTGELFF. In nucleotides, the CDR3 is TGCAGCACCTTAGCGGGAGGGAACACCGGGGAGCTGTTTTTT.

The rearrangement uses TRBV5-5 and TRBJ2-7; perhaps TRBD1 as D (5 bases). The CDR3 consists of 12 residues. Trimming left V 3 bases short and J 3 bases short, with 7 bases between. Germline values: CDR1 SGHKS, CDR2 YYEKEE (reference sequence). CDR3 bases: TGTGCCAGCAGCTCGCAGGGCTACGAGCAGTACTTC. Amino acids: CASSSQGYEQYF.

The chain employs TRBV4-1 and TRBJ2-7; TRBD1 is a possible D gene (6 bases). CDR1 and CDR2 (germline): MGHRA, YSYEKL. This CDR3 has 15 amino acids. Between the trimmed V and J ends, which lost 1 base and 4 bases, there was a span of 14 bases. CDR3 nucleotide sequence: TGCGCCAGCAGCCAAGTTGAGACAGGCCTTTACGAGCAGTACTTC. As protein: CASSQVETGLYEQYF.

This clone was seen more than once but under ten times. The rearrangement joins TRBV19 to TRBJ2-1, with 7 bases lining up with TRBD1. There are 15 residues in the CDR3. The germline CDR1 and CDR2 sequences are LNHDA and SQIVND (reference sequence). V dropped 3 bases and J dropped 3; count of bases not matched to a gene: 5. CDR3 in amino acids: CASSIRTGGYNEQFF. DNA of the CDR3: TGTGCCAGTAGTATCCGGACAGGCGGCTACAATGAGCAGTTCTTC.

This chain uses TRBV11-3 with TRBJ2-2; the match to TRBD2 covers 9 bases. Per the germline V gene, CDR1 is SGHNT and CDR2 is YENEEA. V lost 0 bases and J lost 6; bases outside the gene matches: 8. The CDR3 runs 17 residues. The CDR3 DNA reads TGTGCCAGCAGCTTAGATCGCCTAGCGGGAAGGTCCGGGGAGCTGTTTTTT. Translation: CASSLDRLAGRSGELFF. The full variable domain, rest sourced from reference TRBV11-3 and TRBJ2-2, is EAGVVQSPRYKIIEKKQPVAFWCNPISGHNTLYWYLQNLGQGPELLIRYENEEAVDDSQLPKDRFSAERLKGVDSTLKIQPAELGDSAVYLCASSLDRLAGRSGELFFGEGSRLTVL.

DNA for the CDR3: TGTGCCACCAGGGTTGGGGAAAATCAGCCCCAGCATTTT. Translated: CATRVGENQPQHF. V usage is TRBV15 and J usage is TRBJ1-5, with D unclear. There are 13 residues in the CDR3. Germline V gene sequence: CDR1 LNHNV, CDR2 YYDKDF (reference sequence). The ends were cut back, 6 bases at V and 4 bases at J, with 10 bases in the middle.

The gene calls are TRBV30 and TRBJ2-2, with a tentative D call TRBD1 (5 bases). Looked up from germline, CDR1 is GTSNPN and CDR2 is SVGIG (reference sequence). The CDR3 loop spans 14 amino acids. Trimming pared 2 bases from V and 1 base from J, leaving 8 bases between. CDR3 nucleotide sequence: TGTGCCTGGAGTAAAGGGGAGAACACCGGGGAGCTGTTTTTT. Amino acids: CAWSKGENTGELFF.

The chain carries TRBV27 and TRBJ2-1, with TRBD2 matching over 12 bases. V was clipped by 6 bases and J by 9 bases; unmatched bases: 6. CDR1 and CDR2 (germline): MNHEY, SMNVEV (reference sequence). This CDR3 has 14 amino acids. The CDR3 spells CASRYGLAGTEQFF. The CDR3 bases are TGTGCCAGCAGATATGGACTAGCGGGAACTGAGCAGTTCTTC.

This chain uses TRBV11-2 with TRBJ1-5; a possible D gene is TRBD1 (5 bases). The CDR3 length is 15 residues. The V end lost 5 bases, the J end lost 1 base, and 12 bases lay between the germline ends. The V gene's germline CDR1 is SGHAT and CDR2 FQNNGV. DNA for the CDR3: TGTGCCAGCAGCCCCTCAGGGCGGAGCAATCAGCCCCAGCATTTT. It yields the protein CASSPSGRSNQPQHF.

The rearrangement links TRBV11-3 to TRBJ2-7, with 10 bases that match TRBD2. The J segment lost 1 base and the V segment lost 5 bases, leaving 5 bases of the junction unmatched. The CDR3 length is 15 residues. Germline assignment: CDR1 SGHNT and CDR2 YENEEA. The CDR3 DNA sequence: TGTGCCAGCAGCCTCACTAGCGGGGCTTCCTACGAGCAGTACTTC. This translates into CASSLTSGASYEQYF.

This chain's CDR3 is CASSSGLAHLILTDTQYF. In nucleotides, the CDR3 is TGTGCCAGCAGCTCGGGACTAGCGCACTTAATCCTCACAGATACGCAGTATTTT. The V and J genes are TRBV5-6 and TRBJ2-3; 10 bases are shared with TRBD2. V was clipped by 3 bases and J by 2 bases; unmatched bases: 12. In germline, CDR1 is SGHDT, CDR2 YYEEEE. This CDR3 contains 18 residues.

The chain couples TRBV7-2 to TRBJ2-1, with D unclear. There are 13 residues in the CDR3. Trimming removed 5 bases at V and 6 bases at J, with 11 bases between. Per germline, CDR1 SGHTA and CDR2 FQGNSA. The CDR3 loop reads CASSPIPANEQFF. The CDR3 bases are TGTGCCAGCAGCCCCATTCCCGCCAATGAGCAGTTCTTC.

The chain carries TRBV13 and TRBJ2-1; no firm D call. Trimming took off 4 bases at V and 5 bases at J, with 9 bases between the two ends. Per germline, CDR1 PRHDT and CDR2 FYEKMQ (reference sequence). CDR3 length equals 13 residues. CDR3: CASSSGVNNEQFF. Here the CDR3 DNA reads TGTGCCAGCAGCTCAGGAGTGAACAATGAGCAGTTCTTC.

The chain links TRBV27 to TRBJ1-5; possible D gene TRBD1, 5 bases. The germline gives CDR1 MNHEY, CDR2 SMNVEV (reference sequence). This CDR3 has 15 residues. V lost 6 bases and J 1 base, leaving 13 bases between the germline ends. The chain's CDR3 is CASRPQGRSNQPQHF. CDR3 DNA: TGTGCCAGCAGGCCCCAGGGTAGGAGCAATCAGCCCCAGCATTTT.

This clone was seen once. The genes are TRBV5-1 and TRBJ2-1; 7 bases agree with TRBD1. This CDR3 contains 16 residues. The V and J ends lost 4 bases and 5 bases, in that order; junction bases with no gene match: 12. Per germline, CDR1 SGHRS and CDR2 YFSETQ. DNA for the CDR3: TGCGCCAGCAGCCCATTCGGGGACAGTCTTAACAATGAGCAGTTCTTC. This sequence encodes CASSPFGDSLNNEQFF.

The chain recombines TRBV6-1 with TRBJ1-2; 8 bases are a match to TRBD1. Germline CDR1 reads MNHNS; CDR2 reads SASEGT. Trimming took 5 bases from V and 6 from J; bases not matched to a gene: 11. This CDR3 has 15 amino acids. The CDR3 DNA follows: TGTGCCAGCAGTCTTGCGGACAGGGAAGTAAATGGCTACACCTTC. Translating gives CASSLADREVNGYTF.

The chain uses TRBV10-3 and TRBJ2-2, with 8 positions matching TRBD1. Germline assignment: CDR1 ENHRY and CDR2 SYGVKD. The junction had 11 bases not matched to a gene; V was cut back by 6 bases and J by 2 bases. The CDR3 runs 17 residues. CDR3 in amino acids: CAIRASPGQENTGELFF. CDR3 nucleotides: TGTGCCATCAGGGCATCACCGGGACAGGAAAACACCGGGGAGCTGTTTTTT.

The chain has TRBV15 and TRBJ2-7; D is unresolved. V lost 0 bases, J lost 0 bases, and 9 bases lay in between. Germline CDR1 is LNHNV and CDR2 is YYDKDF (reference sequence). The CDR3 is 15 residues long. CDR3 DNA sequence: TGTGCCACCAGCAGAGAGGCTTCGAGCTCCTACGAGCAGTACTTC. Residues: CATSREASSSYEQYF.

The chain couples TRBV12-5 to TRBJ1-5; D perhaps matches TRBD1 (5 bases). The CDR3 sequence is 17 residues long. Trimming left V 3 bases short and J 1 base short, with 16 bases between. The germline CDR1 and CDR2 sequences are LGHNT and FRNRAP. The DNA for the CDR3 is TGTGCTAGTGGTTTTCTTGCGGGCAGGGACAGCAATCAGCCCCAGCATTTT. Its protein is CASGFLAGRDSNQPQHF.

This clone came up once. This chain uses TRBV27 with TRBJ2-3; 11 nucleotides line up with TRBD2. The V and J ends lost 5 bases and 2 bases, in that order; junction bases with no gene match: 6. Germline V gene lookup returns CDR1 MNHEY and CDR2 SMNVEV (reference sequence). CDR3 length: 16 residues. The CDR3 DNA follows: TGTGCCAGCAGTCCCGGGACTAGCGGATCCACAGATACGCAGTATTTT. It specifies CASSPGTSGSTDTQYF.

The V and J genes are TRBV9 and TRBJ2-7; D is perhaps TRBD1 (6 bases). CDR1 SGDLS and CDR2 YYNGEE come from the germline V gene. V was shortened by 3 bases and J by 0 bases, with 7 bases between the two germline ends. The CDR3 is 13 residues long. CDR3 DNA sequence: TGTGCCAGCAGCGGACAGGACTCCTACGAGCAGTACTTC. This sequence encodes CASSGQDSYEQYF.

V and J are TRBV4-3 and TRBJ2-1, with 9 bases matching TRBD2. The V and J ends lost 5 bases and 4 bases, in that order; junction bases with no gene match: 12. The CDR3 contains 17 residues. Germline V CDR1 and CDR2: LGHNA, YSLEER. The CDR3 sequence is CASSSTPGGRGYNEQFF. CDR3 nucleotides: TGCGCCAGCAGCTCCACCCCGGGCGGGAGGGGTTACAATGAGCAGTTCTTC.

The rearrangement links TRBV7-9 to TRBJ2-7, with 8 bases fitting TRBD1. The trim removed 10 bases at V and 6 bases at J, leaving 23 bases unmatched. The CDR3 covers 17 residues. In germline, CDR1 is SEHNR, CDR2 FQNEAQ (reference sequence). The CDR3 region has the DNA TGTGCCATCGGGGGATTCGGGCCGACAGGGGAATACGGCGAGCAGTACTTC. Its translation is CAIGGFGPTGEYGEQYF. The full variable domain, its missing parts supplied by reference TRBV7-9 and TRBJ2-7, is DTGVSQNPRHKITKRGQNVTFRCDPISEHNRLYWYRQTLGQGPEFLTYFQNEAQLEKSRLLSDRFSAERPKGSFSTLEIQRTEQGDSAMYLCAIGGFGPTGEYGEQYFGPGTRLTVT.

This clone occurred a few times. The chain employs TRBV6-4 and TRBJ2-2; no clear D gene. Germline loops: CDR1 MRHNA, CDR2 SNTAGT. Deletions cut 3 bases from V and 3 bases from J, with 11 bases between. The CDR3 is made up of 15 amino acids. The CDR3 coding sequence is TGTGCCAGCAGTGAGACCGGTGGGGACACCGGGGAGCTGTTTTTT. Its translation: CASSETGGDTGELFF.

The V and J genes are TRBV28 and TRBJ1-3, with TRBD1 matching over 8 bases. The germline V gene encodes CDR1 MDHEN and CDR2 SYDVKM. CDR3 size: 14 residues. Trimming removed 7 bases from V and 3 bases from J; junction bases left unmatched: 5. The CDR3 here is CASTQGAVGNTIYF. The CDR3 DNA is TGTGCCAGCACCCAGGGGGCGGTTGGAAACACCATATATTTT.

The V call is TRBV28, the J call TRBJ2-7, with a weak D call TRBD2 (6 bases). Germline loops: CDR1 MDHEN, CDR2 SYDVKM. The CDR3 has 15 amino acids. The V end was cut by 3 bases, the J end by 2 bases, with 14 bases between. CDR3 nucleotides: TGTGCCAGCAGTTTGGTCAACGGGGGAACCTACGAGCAGTACTTC. Its translation: CASSLVNGGTYEQYF.

The chain combines TRBV2 with TRBJ2-7; possibly TRBD2 for D (6 bases). Looked up from germline, CDR1 is SNHLY and CDR2 is FYNNEI. The CDR3 has 13 amino acids. V was cut by 7 bases and J by 4 bases, with 14 bases left in between. CDR3 bases: TGTGCCAGCAAACCGGGAGTAGGGTACGAGCAGTACTTC. This codes for CASKPGVGYEQYF.

The rearrangement uses TRBV5-1 and TRBJ2-7; 9 nucleotides agree with TRBD1. Germline assignment: CDR1 SGHRS and CDR2 YFSETQ. V shed 5 bases, J shed 4 bases, and the junction held 7 bases outside the gene matches. CDR3 size: 14 residues. The CDR3 DNA sequence: TGCGCCAGCAGATCCGGGACAGGGTTGTACGAGCAGTACTTC. It yields the protein CASRSGTGLYEQYF.

The CDR3 nucleotides are TGTGCCAGCAGCTTAGGGACAGGGGGTAGTGGCACTGAAGCTTTCTTT. Amino acid sequence: CASSLGTGGSGTEAFF. The V call is TRBV7-6, the J call TRBJ1-1, with 10 bases matching TRBD1. The germline V gene encodes CDR1 SGHVS and CDR2 FNYEAQ. The CDR3 length is 16 residues. The V and J ends lost 1 base and 4 bases, in that order; junction bases with no gene match: 6.